Presented here are 9 T cell receptor beta chains from one specimen sequenced in a study of T cells in Graves' hyperthyroidism and ophthalmopathy. Regions amplified from RNA transcripts were the TCR beta CDR3 regions. RT-PCR in the first round (using the HTBI primer set) targeted the TCR CDR3. Via MiXCR, TCRdb re-called the multiplex PCR reads, giving one row per CDR3 protein. The sample shows some 340,000 distinct CDR3 sequences, roughly an eighth of them seen only once. Source material: blood. The receptors derive from a woman aged 35 to 49 with Graves' ophthalmopathy.

This clonotype was seen repeatedly, ten times or more. The chain is built from TRBV27 and TRBJ2-5, with D tentatively TRBD2 (5 bases). The V end lost 5 bases, the J end lost 1 base, and 14 bases lay between the germline ends. Germline V lookup: CDR1 MNHEY, CDR2 SMNVEV (reference sequence). CDR3 length: 15 amino acids. CDR3 residues: CASSLWGRGQETQYF. In nucleotides, the CDR3 is TGTGCCAGCAGTCTTTGGGGTCGGGGCCAAGAGACCCAGTACTTC.

In the case of this clonotype: A much larger clone lies a single base off, so this may be a read error. The V and J genes are TRBV30 and TRBJ2-3; TRBD2 is a possible D gene (6 bases). With 6 bases removed from V and 1 base from J, the gap between germline ends came to 11 bases. Germline lookup yields CDR1 GTSNPN and CDR2 SVGIG (reference sequence). This CDR3 has 13 residues. In DNA form, the CDR3 reads TGTGCCTGTACGGAGGGAGGCACAGATACGCAGTATTTT. Protein: CACTEGGTDTQYF.

This chain joins TRBV28 and TRBJ2-1; D ambiguous. The CDR3 has 15 amino acids. Trimming removed 8 bases from V and 3 bases from J, with 17 bases in between. CDR1 MDHEN and CDR2 SYDVKM come from the germline V gene. The CDR3 here is CASPPSPTDYNEQFF. The CDR3 nucleotides are TGTGCCAGCCCCCCGAGCCCCACCGACTACAATGAGCAGTTCTTC.

This clonotype showed up many times. The chain recombines TRBV3-1 with TRBJ2-1, with D uncertain. CDR1 and CDR2 from the germline V gene are LGHDT and YNNKEL (reference sequence). Trimming pared 1 base from V and 5 bases from J, leaving 9 bases between. CDR3 length equals 14 residues. In DNA form, the CDR3 reads TGTGCCAGCAGCCAAGGACTCCGGAACAATGAGCAGTTCTTC. Residues: CASSQGLRNNEQFF.

This clonotype came up a few times. The rearrangement joins TRBV13 to TRBJ2-1; 16 bases are a match to TRBD2. Germline CDR1 PRHDT, CDR2 FYEKMQ (reference sequence). Trimming took 5 bases from V and 6 from J; bases not matched to a gene: 13. CDR3 length: 19 residues. The CDR3 sequence is CASSPPGTSGRGVFNEQFF. CDR3 in DNA: TGTGCCAGCAGCCCTCCCGGGACTAGCGGGAGGGGTGTATTCAATGAGCAGTTCTTC.

This clonotype was seen ten or more times. The gene calls are TRBV14 and TRBJ2-1; the match to TRBD2 covers 14 bases. Trimming cost V 2 bases and J 4 bases; bases outside gene matches: 10. The CDR3 length is 19 residues. Germline assignment: CDR1 SGHDN and CDR2 FVKESK. The CDR3 protein is CASSQLTGLAGGRYNEQFF. The CDR3 nucleotides read TGTGCCAGCAGCCAACTGACTGGACTAGCGGGGGGCAGATACAATGAGCAGTTCTTC.

This clonotype was found many times. The chain has TRBV6-1 and TRBJ1-2, with D maybe TRBD1 (6 bases). The CDR3 is 15 residues long. Between the trimmed V and J ends, which lost 5 bases and 8 bases, there was a span of 21 bases. Germline CDR1 and CDR2: MNHNS and SASEGT. The CDR3 protein is CASSSQTGYFDGYTF. DNA of the CDR3: TGTGCCAGCAGTTCACAAACAGGGTACTTCGACGGCTACACCTTC.

This clonotype was recorded a few times. The CDR3 reads CASSSWSRTTKRGYTF. The CDR3 DNA is TGTGCCAGCAGCTCTTGGAGCCGGACCACTAAGAGAGGCTACACCTTC. The chain couples TRBV6-4 to TRBJ1-2; the D is unclear. Germline assignment: CDR1 MRHNA and CDR2 SNTAGT. The CDR3 consists of 16 residues. The ends were cut back, 6 bases at V and 8 bases at J, with 25 bases in the middle.

This clonotype was recorded at least ten times. The J gene is TRBJ2-7, the V gene TRBV6-1; tentatively, D is TRBD2 (6 bases). V was clipped by 7 bases and J by 2 bases, with 15 bases between them. Germline lookup yields CDR1 MNHNS and CDR2 SASEGT. The CDR3 loop spans 14 amino acids. CDR3 sequence (DNA): TGTGCCAGCACTACGGGGGTCCTCACCTACGAGCAGTACTTC. Protein: CASTTGVLTYEQYF.